Reported below is one T cell receptor beta chain. Antigen: not known. Other DNA variants within this sample encode the same CDR3. This entry comes from a study of shared clonotypes between healthy human individuals. Study at large: For every donor, three CD4 naive, three CD4 memory, two CD8 naive and one CD8 memory plates were used.

CD8 cells classed as naive were CD45RO-negative and positively selected for CCR7, excluding terminally differentiated effector memory CD45RA+ cells. Libraries were prepared by immunoSEQ multiplex PCR; TCRdb keeps only in-frame clonotypes and omits some of them. The sample consists of millions of clones, about 95% of them appearing once. Study-wide results and limits: There were few donors, and this limited the genetic and exposure-history diversity represented.

V lost 2 bases and J lost 2; bases outside the gene matches: 1. CDR1 and CDR2 (germline): SEHNR, FQNEAQ (reference sequence). This CDR3 region has 15 residues. Sequencing was performed on naive CD8+ T cells sorted from blood. The origin of this receptor is a man between 18 and 35 years old in good health. V gene TRBV7-9 combines with J gene TRBJ2-5; 11 bases line up with TRBD2. DNA for the CDR3: TGTGCCAGCAGCTTATTAGCGGGAGGGCAAGAGACCCAGTACTTC. Translated, it gives CASSLLAGGQETQYF. Complete variable domain (other parts from reference TRBV7-9 and TRBJ2-5): DTGVSQNPRHKITKRGQNVTFRCDPISEHNRLYWYRQTLGQGPEFLTYFQNEAQLEKSRLLSDRFSAERPKGSFSTLEIQRTEQGDSAMYLCASSLLAGGQETQYFGPGTRLLVL.